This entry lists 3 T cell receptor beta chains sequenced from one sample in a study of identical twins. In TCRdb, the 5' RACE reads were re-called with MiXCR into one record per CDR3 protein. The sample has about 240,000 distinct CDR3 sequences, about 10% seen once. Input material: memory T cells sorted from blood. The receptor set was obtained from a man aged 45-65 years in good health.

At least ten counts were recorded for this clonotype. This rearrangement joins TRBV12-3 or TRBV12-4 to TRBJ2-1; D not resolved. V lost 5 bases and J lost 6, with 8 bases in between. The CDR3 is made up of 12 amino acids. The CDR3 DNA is TGTGCCAGCAGTCGTTCGGTCAATGAGCAGTTCTTC. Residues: CASSRSVNEQFF.

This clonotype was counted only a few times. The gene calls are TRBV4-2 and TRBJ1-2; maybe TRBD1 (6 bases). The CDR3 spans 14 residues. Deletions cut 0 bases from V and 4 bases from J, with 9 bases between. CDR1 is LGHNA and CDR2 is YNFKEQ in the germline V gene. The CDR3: CASSQDDRSYGYTF. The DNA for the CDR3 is TGTGCCAGCAGCCAAGATGACAGGAGCTATGGCTACACCTTC.

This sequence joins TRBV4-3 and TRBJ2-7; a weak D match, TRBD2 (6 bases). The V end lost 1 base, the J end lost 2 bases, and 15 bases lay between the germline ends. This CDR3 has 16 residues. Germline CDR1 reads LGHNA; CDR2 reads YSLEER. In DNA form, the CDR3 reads TGCGCCAGCAGCCAAGGGTTTGGGGGGTCTCCCTACGAGCAGTACTTC. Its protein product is CASSQGFGGSPYEQYF.